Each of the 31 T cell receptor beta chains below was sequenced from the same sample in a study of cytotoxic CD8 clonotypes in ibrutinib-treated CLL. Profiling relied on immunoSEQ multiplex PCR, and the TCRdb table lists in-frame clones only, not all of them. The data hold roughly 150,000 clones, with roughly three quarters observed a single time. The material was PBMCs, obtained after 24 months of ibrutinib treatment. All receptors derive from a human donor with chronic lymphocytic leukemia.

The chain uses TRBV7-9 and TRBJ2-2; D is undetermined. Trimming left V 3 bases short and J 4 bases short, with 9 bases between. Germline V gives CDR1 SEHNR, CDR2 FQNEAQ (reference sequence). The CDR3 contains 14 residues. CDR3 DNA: TGTGCCAGCAGCTTTGCCCTGAGCACCGGGGAGCTGTTTTTT. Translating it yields CASSFALSTGELFF.

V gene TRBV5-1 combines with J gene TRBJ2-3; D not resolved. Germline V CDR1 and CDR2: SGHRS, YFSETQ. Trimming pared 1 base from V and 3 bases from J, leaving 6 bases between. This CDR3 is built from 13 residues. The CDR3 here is CASSLRRTDTQYF. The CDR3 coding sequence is TGCGCCAGCAGCTTGCGGCGTACAGATACGCAGTATTTT.

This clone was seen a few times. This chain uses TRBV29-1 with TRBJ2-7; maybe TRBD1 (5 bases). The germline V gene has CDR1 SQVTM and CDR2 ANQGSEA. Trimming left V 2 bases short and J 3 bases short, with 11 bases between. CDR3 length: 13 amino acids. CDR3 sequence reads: CSVENPDSYEQYF. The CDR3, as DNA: TGCAGCGTTGAAAATCCCGACAGCTACGAGCAGTACTTC.

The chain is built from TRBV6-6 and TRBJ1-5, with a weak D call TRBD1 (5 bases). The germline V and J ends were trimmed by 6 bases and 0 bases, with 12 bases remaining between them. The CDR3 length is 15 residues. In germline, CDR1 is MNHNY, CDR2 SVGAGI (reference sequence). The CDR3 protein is CASSPAGGSNQPQHF. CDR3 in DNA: TGTGCCAGCAGCCCCGCGGGGGGTAGCAATCAGCCCCAGCATTTT.

CDR3 region: CASSLEAVGNTEAFF. Here the CDR3 DNA reads TGTGCCAGCAGTTTAGAGGCCGTGGGGAACACTGAAGCTTTCTTT. This chain uses TRBV28 with TRBJ1-1; D not resolved. CDR3 length: 15 residues. Germline V gene data show CDR1 as MDHEN and CDR2 as SYDVKM. V was shortened by 2 bases and J by 1 base, with 11 bases between the two germline ends.

As DNA, the CDR3 is TGTGCCAGCAGCTGGGGTATCGGCACTGAAGCTTTCTTT. Protein product: CASSWGIGTEAFF. The V and J genes are TRBV7-3 and TRBJ1-1; D remains unclear. This CDR3 has 13 amino acids. CDR1 is SGHTA and CDR2 is FQGTGA in the germline V gene. Trimming took off 4 bases at V and 4 bases at J, with 10 bases between the two ends.

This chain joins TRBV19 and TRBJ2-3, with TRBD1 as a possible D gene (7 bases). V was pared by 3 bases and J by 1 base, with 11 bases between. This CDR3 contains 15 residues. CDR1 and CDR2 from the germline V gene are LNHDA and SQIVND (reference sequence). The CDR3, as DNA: TGTGCCAGTAGTATCGGCGGGACAGGCACAGATACGCAGTATTTT. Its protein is CASSIGGTGTDTQYF.

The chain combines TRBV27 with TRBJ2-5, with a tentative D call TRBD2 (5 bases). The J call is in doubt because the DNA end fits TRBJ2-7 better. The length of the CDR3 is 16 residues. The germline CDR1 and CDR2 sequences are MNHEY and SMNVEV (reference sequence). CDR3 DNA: TGTGCCAGCAGTTCCCCCTCCGCAACGGCGGGCTACGAGCAGTACTTC. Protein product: CASSSPSATAGYEQYF.

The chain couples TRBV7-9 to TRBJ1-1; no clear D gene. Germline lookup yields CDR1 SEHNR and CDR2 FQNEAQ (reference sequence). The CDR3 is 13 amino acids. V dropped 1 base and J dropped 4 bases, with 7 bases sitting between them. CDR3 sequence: CASSLGFGTEAFF. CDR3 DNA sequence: TGTGCCAGCAGCTTAGGCTTCGGCACTGAAGCTTTCTTT.

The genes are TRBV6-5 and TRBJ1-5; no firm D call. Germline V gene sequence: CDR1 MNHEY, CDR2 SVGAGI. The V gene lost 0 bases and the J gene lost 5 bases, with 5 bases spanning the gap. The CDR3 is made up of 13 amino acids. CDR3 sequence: CASSYSRDQPQHF. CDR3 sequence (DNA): TGTGCCAGCAGTTACTCGAGGGATCAGCCCCAGCATTTT.

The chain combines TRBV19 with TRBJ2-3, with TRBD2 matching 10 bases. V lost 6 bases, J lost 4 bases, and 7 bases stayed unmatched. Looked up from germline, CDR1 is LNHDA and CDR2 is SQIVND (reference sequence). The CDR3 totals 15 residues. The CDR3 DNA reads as TGTGCCAGTAGCCCCAGCGGGAGGGGGGCAGATACGCAGTATTTT. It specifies CASSPSGRGADTQYF.

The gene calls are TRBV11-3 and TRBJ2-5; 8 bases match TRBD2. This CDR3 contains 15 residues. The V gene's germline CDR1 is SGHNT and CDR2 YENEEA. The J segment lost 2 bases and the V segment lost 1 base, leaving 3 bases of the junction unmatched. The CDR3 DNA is TGTGCCAGCAGCTTAGTATCGGGGGGGCAAGAGACCCAGTACTTC. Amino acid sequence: CASSLVSGGQETQYF.

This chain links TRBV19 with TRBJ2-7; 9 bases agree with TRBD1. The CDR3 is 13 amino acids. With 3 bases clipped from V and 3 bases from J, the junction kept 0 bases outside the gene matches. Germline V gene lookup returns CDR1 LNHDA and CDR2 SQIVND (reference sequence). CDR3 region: CASSMGQGYEQYF. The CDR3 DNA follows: TGTGCCAGTAGTATGGGACAGGGCTACGAGCAGTACTTC.

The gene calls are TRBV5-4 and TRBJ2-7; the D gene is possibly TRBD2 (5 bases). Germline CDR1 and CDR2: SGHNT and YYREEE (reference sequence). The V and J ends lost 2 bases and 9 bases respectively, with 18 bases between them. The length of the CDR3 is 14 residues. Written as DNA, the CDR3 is TGTGCCAGCAGCTTCGGCAGGCCCTTTCGGGGGCAGTACTTC. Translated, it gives CASSFGRPFRGQYF.

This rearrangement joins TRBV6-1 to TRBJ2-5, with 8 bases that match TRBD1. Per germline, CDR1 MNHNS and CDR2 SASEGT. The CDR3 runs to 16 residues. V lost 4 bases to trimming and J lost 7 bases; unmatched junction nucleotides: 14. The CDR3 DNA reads TGTGCCAGCAGTGCCCCAGGGGGCGGTGGTGACGGGACCCAGTACTTC. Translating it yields CASSAPGGGGDGTQYF.

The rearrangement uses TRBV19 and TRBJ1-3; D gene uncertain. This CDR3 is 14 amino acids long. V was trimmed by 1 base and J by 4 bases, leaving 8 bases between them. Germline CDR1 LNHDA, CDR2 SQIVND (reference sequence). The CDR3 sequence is CASSIVPGGNTIYF. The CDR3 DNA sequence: TGTGCCAGTAGTATAGTTCCCGGCGGAAACACCATATATTTT.

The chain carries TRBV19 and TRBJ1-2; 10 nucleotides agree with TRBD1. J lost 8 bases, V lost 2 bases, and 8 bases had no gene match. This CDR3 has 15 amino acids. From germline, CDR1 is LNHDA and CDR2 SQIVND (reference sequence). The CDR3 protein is CASSIPGQGFGGYTF. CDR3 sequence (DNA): TGTGCCAGTAGTATACCGGGACAGGGGTTTGGCGGCTACACCTTC.

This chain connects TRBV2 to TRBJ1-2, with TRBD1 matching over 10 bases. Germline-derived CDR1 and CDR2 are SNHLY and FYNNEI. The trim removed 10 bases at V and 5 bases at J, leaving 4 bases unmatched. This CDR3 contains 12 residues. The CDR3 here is CATRQGAYGYTF. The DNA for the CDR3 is TGTGCCACTAGACAGGGGGCGTATGGCTACACCTTC.

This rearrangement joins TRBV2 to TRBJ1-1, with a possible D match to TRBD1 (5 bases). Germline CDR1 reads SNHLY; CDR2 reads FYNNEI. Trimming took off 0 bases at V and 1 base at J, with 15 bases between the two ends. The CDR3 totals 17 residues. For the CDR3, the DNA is TGTGCCAGCAGTGAAGCGGGGCCAGGGTGGGGGAACACTGAAGCTTTCTTT. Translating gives CASSEAGPGWGNTEAFF. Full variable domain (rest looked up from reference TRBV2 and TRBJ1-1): EPEVTQTPSHQVTQMGQEVILRCVPISNHLYFYWYRQILGQKVEFLVSFYNNEISEKSEIFDDQFSVERPDGSNFTLKIRSTKLEDSAMYFCASSEAGPGWGNTEAFFGQGTRLTVV.

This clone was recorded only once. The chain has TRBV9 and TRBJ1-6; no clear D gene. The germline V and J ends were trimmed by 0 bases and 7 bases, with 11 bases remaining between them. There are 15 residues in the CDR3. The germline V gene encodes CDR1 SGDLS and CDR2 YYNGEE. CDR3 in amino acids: CASSVGSVQNSPLHF. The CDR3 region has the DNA TGTGCCAGCAGCGTAGGGAGCGTACAGAATTCACCCCTCCACTTT. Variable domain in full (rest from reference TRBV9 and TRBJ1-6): DSGVTQTPKHLITATGQRVTLRCSPRSGDLSVYWYQQSLDQGLQFLIQYYNGEERAKGNILERFSAQQFPDLHSELNLSSLELGDSALYFCASSVGSVQNSPLHFGNGTRLTVT.

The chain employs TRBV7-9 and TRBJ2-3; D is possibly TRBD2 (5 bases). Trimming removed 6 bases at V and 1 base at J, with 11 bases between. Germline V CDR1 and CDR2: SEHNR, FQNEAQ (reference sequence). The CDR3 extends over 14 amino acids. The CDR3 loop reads CASSWTGGTDTQYF. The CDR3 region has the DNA TGTGCCAGCAGTTGGACCGGGGGCACAGATACGCAGTATTTT.

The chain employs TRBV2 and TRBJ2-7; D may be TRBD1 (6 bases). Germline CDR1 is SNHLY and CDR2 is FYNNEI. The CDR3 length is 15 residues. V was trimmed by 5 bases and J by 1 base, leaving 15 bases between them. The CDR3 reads CASSPQGTPSYEQYF. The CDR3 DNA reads TGTGCCAGCAGTCCGCAGGGGACACCATCCTACGAGCAGTACTTC.

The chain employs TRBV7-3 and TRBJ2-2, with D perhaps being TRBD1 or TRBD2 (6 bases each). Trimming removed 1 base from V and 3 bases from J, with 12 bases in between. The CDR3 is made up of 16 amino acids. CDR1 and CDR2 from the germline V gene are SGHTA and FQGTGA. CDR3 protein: CASSLRAGDYTGELFF. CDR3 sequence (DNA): TGTGCCAGCAGCTTAAGGGCAGGGGACTACACCGGGGAGCTGTTTTTT.

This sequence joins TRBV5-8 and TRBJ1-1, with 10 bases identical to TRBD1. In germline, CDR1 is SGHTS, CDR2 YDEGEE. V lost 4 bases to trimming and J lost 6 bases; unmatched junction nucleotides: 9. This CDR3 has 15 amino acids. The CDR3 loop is CASSPTGQGWPEAFF. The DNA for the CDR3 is TGTGCCAGCAGCCCGACGGGACAGGGGTGGCCTGAAGCTTTCTTT.

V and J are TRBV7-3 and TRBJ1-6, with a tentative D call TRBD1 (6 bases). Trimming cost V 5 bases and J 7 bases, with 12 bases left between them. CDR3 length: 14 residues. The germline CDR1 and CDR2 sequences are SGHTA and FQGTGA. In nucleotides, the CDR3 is TGTGCCAGCAGCACAGGGATTAGCAATTCACCCCTCCACTTT. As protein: CASSTGISNSPLHF.

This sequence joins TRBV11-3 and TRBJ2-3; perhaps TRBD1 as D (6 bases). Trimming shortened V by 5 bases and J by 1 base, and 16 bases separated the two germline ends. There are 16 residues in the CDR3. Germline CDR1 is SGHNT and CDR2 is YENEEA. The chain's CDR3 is CASSAGVAGGTDTQYF. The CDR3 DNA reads TGTGCCAGCAGCGCCGGGGTGGCAGGGGGCACAGATACGCAGTATTTT.

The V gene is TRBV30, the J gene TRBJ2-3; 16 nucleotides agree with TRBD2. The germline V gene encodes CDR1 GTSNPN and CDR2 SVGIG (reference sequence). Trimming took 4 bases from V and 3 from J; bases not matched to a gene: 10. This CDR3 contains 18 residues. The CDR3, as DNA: TGTGCCTGGATCGACGGGACTAGCGGGGGGGCTTGGACAGATACGCAGTATTTT. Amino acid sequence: CAWIDGTSGGAWTDTQYF.

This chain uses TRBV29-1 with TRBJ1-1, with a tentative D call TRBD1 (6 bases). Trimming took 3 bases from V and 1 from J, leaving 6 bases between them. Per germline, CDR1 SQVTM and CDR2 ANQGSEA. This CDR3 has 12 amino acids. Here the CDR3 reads CSVEDRNTEAFF. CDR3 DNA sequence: TGCAGCGTTGAGGACAGGAACACTGAAGCTTTCTTT.

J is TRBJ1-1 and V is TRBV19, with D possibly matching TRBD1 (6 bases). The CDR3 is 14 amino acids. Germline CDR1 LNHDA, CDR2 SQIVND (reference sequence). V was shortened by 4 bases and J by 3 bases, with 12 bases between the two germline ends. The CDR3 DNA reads TGTGCCAGTAGTAAATACAGGGTGCACACTGAAGCTTTCTTT. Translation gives CASSKYRVHTEAFF. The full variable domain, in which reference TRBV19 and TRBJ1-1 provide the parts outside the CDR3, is DGGITQSPKYLFRKEGQNVTLSCEQNLNHDAMYWYRQDPGQGLRLIYYSQIVNDFQKGDIAEGYSVSREKKESFPLTVTSAQKNPTAFYLCASSKYRVHTEAFFGQGTRLTVV.

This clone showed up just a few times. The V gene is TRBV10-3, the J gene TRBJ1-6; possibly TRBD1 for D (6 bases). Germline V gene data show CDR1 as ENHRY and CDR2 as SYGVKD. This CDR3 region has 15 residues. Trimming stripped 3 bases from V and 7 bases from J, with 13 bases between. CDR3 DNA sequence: TGTGCCATCAGTGACGGGACACCGGGGAATTCACCCCTCCACTTT. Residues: CAISDGTPGNSPLHF.

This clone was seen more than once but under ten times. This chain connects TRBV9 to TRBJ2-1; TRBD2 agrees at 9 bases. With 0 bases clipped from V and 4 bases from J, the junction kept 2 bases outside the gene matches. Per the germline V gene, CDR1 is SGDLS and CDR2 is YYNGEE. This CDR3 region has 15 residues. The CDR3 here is CASSVGGRGYNEQFF. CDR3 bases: TGTGCCAGCAGCGTAGGCGGGAGGGGGTACAATGAGCAGTTCTTC.